The sequence of this T cell receptor (beta chain) was determined in a study of T cell responses to AZD1222 COVID-19 vaccine. Germline assignment: CDR1 LGHDT and CDR2 YNNKEL (reference sequence). The CDR3 covers 16 residues. After removal of 4 bases from V and 0 bases from J, the junction contained 5 bases not matched to a gene. Libraries were prepared by immunoSEQ multiplex PCR; TCRdb keeps only in-frame clonotypes and omits some of them. The table records over 85,000 clones, around 89% of them present only once. This receptor was identified in an adult in good health. V and J are TRBV3-1 (or the pseudogene TRBV3-2) and TRBJ2-1, with 8 positions matching TRBD1. This specimen consisted of peripheral blood, obtained on day 0 of AZD1222 vaccination. DNA of the CDR3: TGTGCCAGCAGCCTACGGACAGGGAGCTCCTACAATGAGCAGTTCTTC. Translation gives CASSLRTGSSYNEQFF.